A selection of T cell receptor beta chains follows, all from one sample in a study of Ad26.COV2.S vaccination and SARS-CoV-2 variants. The assay was immunoSEQ multiplex PCR, and TCRdb's table has in-frame clones only and misses some. The sample carries about 450,000 clones, roughly 89% recorded once. The specimen comprised peripheral blood, sampled in a trial of Ad26.COV2.S vaccine versus placebo. Source of these receptors: a person between 18 and 65 years old who received the Ad26.COV2.S COVID-19 vaccine or a placebo. Each CDR3 is given with its conserved first and last residue. The D gene is left open where the match is weak. Clone size, where shown, is once, few, many, or a class for clones that have expanded.

j_gene | abundance | d_gene | v_gene | CDR3nt | CDR3aa
TRBJ1-5 | . | . | TRBV7-9 | TGTGCCAGCAGCCCCCCGGGAGTGAGCAATCAGCCCCAGCATTTT | CASSPPGVSNQPQHF
TRBJ1-1 | few | . | TRBV6-1 | TGTGCCAGCAGTGAAGTGGGGGGCCCCGAAGCTTTCTTT | CASSEVGGPEAFF
TRBJ1-1 | . | . | TRBV2 | TGTGCCAGCAGCCCTGGACGGATTGAAGCTTTCTTT | CASSPGRIEAFF
TRBJ2-3 | . | . | TRBV5-1 | TGCGCCAGCAGCCAGGCAGGGGGGACGGTAACAGATACGCAGTATTTT | CASSQAGGTVTDTQYF
TRBJ1-5 | . | . | TRBV5-1 | TGCGCCAGCAGCTTGGGGTATGGCAATCAGCCCCAGCATTTT | CASSLGYGNQPQHF
TRBJ2-1 | . | . | TRBV10-3 | TGTGCCATCAGTGGGGGGTCAGGGTATGGTGAGCAGTTCTTC | CAISGGSGYGEQFF
TRBJ2-7 | once | . | TRBV6-5 | TGTGCCAGCAGCCCGGGGCAAGGGGCTGCCTACGAGCAGTACTTC | CASSPGQGAAYEQYF
TRBJ2-3 | . | TRBD2 | TRBV6-2/TRBV6-3 | TGTGCCAGCAGCCACGGGCGGGCTAGCGGGAACGCAGATACGCAGTATTTT | CASSHGRASGNADTQYF
TRBJ2-3 | . | . | TRBV7-3 | TGTGCCAGCGCGCCGGCGGGCACAGATACGCAGTATTTT | CASAPAGTDTQYF
TRBJ2-6 | . | . | TRBV12-1 | TGTGCCAGCAGCTCGTCGGGACTAGCTGGGGCCAACGTCCTGACTTTC | CASSSSGLAGANVLTF
TRBJ2-2 | . | TRBD2 | TRBV12-5 | TGTGCTAGTGGCCGACTAGCGGGAAGATTCGCCGGGGAGCTGTTTTTT | CASGRLAGRFAGELFF
TRBJ2-5 | . | TRBD1 | TRBV6-5 | TGTGCCAGCAGTTACTCGCCCAGGGGGCGCAAAGAGACCCAGTACTTC | CASSYSPRGRKETQYF
TRBJ2-3 | once | TRBD1 | TRBV24-1 | TGTGCCACCAGTGATTTAACGACAGGGAGTAGCACAGATACGCAGTATTTT | CATSDLTTGSSTDTQYF
TRBJ2-2 | once | . | TRBV21-1 | TGTGCCAGCAGTAAACCCACCGGGGAGCTGTTTTTT | CASSKPTGELFF
TRBJ1-6 | . | . | TRBV5-5 | TGTGCCAGCAGCTCAATAAATTCACCCCTCCACTTT | CASSSINSPLHF
TRBJ1-1 | once | . | TRBV3-1/TRBV3-2 | TGTGCCAGCAGCCAAGGAGTGAACACTGAAGCTTTCTTT | CASSQGVNTEAFF
TRBJ2-3 | . | TRBD1 | TRBV2 | TGTGCCAGCAATGGGCAGGGGGGCACAGATACGCAGTATTTT | CASNGQGGTDTQYF
TRBJ1-5 | . | . | TRBV4-2 | TGTGCCAGCAGCCAAGATCCCAGGGATGGGACCCAGCATTTT | CASSQDPRDGTQHF
TRBJ2-6 | . | . | TRBV19 | TGTGCCAGTAGTATCAGTCCCCTGGTCCAGGGCAGGTCTGGGGCCAACGTCCTGACTTTC | CASSISPLVQGRSGANVLTF
TRBJ2-2 | . | . | TRBV29-1 | TGCAGCGTCTTGACGGGGCGCGCCGGGGAGCTGTTTTTT | CSVLTGRAGELFF
TRBJ2-3 | . | . | TRBV30 | TGTGCCTGGAATCGGGGACTCAGCACAGATACGCAGTATTTT | CAWNRGLSTDTQYF
TRBJ2-1 | . | . | TRBV7-9 | TGTGCCAGCAGCTTAGCGGGAGGTCACAATGAGCAGTTCTTC | CASSLAGGHNEQFF
TRBJ1-2 | . | . | TRBV19 | TGTGCCAGCCGGAGAGCAGGGCCCGAGCCTGGTGGCTACACCTTC | CASRRAGPEPGGYTF
TRBJ1-1 | . | TRBD1 | TRBV28 | TGTGCCAGCAGTTCCAAGGGACAGGGGAACACTGAAGCTTTCTTT | CASSSKGQGNTEAFF
TRBJ2-5 | once | TRBD1 | TRBV3-1/TRBV3-2 | TGTGCCAGCAGGACGGGACAGTACCAAGAGACCCAGTACTTC | CASRTGQYQETQYF
TRBJ2-5 | . | TRBD2 | TRBV15 | TGTGCCACCAGCAGACCAGGACTAGCGGGGGAGACCCAGTACTTC | CATSRPGLAGETQYF
TRBJ2-1 | . | TRBD1 | TRBV6-5 | TGTGCCAGCATAGACAGGGGGCCGTACAATGAGCAGTTCTTC | CASIDRGPYNEQFF
TRBJ2-3 | . | . | TRBV7-9 | TGTGCCAGCAGCTTAGCGTGGGTTTCTAGCACAGATACGCAGTATTTT | CASSLAWVSSTDTQYF
TRBJ2-7 | . | TRBD1 | TRBV4-1 | TGCGCCAGCAGCCGCGGGACAGGGGACGAGCAGTACTTC | CASSRGTGDEQYF
TRBJ1-2 | . | TRBD1 | TRBV2 | TGTGCCAGCAGTGATCCTTTAGGGGGCGGCGATGGCTACACCTTC | CASSDPLGGGDGYTF
TRBJ2-2 | . | . | TRBV7-3 | TGTGCCAGCAGCTTGAAAAACCAAGGACTGAACACCGGGGAGCTGTTTTTT | CASSLKNQGLNTGELFF
TRBJ2-6 | . | TRBD2 | TRBV29-1 | TGCAGCGCACTAGCGGGTAACTCTGGGGCCAACGTCCTGACTTTC | CSALAGNSGANVLTF
TRBJ1-2 | . | . | TRBV7-3 | TGTGCCAGCAGCCCCCACCCTGGCAGCGGGTATGGCTACACCTTC | CASSPHPGSGYGYTF
TRBJ1-2 | once | TRBD1 | TRBV4-2 | TGTGCCAGCAGCCAACTGATTACAGGGGACCGCCTTGGCTACACCTTC | CASSQLITGDRLGYTF
TRBJ2-3 | . | . | TRBV29-1 | TGCAGCGTTGCTCTTCAGGGGAACACAGATACGCAGTATTTT | CSVALQGNTDTQYF
TRBJ1-1 | . | . | TRBV5-1 | TGCGCCAGCAGCTTGGAAAGCCCCTCGGGGGTGAACACTGAAGCTTTCTTT | CASSLESPSGVNTEAFF
TRBJ1-6 | . | TRBD1 | TRBV7-2 | TGTGCCAGCAGCTCTCGACAGGGCTCCTATAATTCACCCCTCCACTTT | CASSSRQGSYNSPLHF
TRBJ2-7 | . | TRBD1 | TRBV3-1/TRBV3-2 | TGTGCCAGCAGCCAAGTAGCGGGACAGGGGGCCTACGAGCAGTACTTC | CASSQVAGQGAYEQYF
TRBJ2-7 | . | . | TRBV7-9 | TGTGCCAGCAGCCCTGGCCAGGGCCCCTACGAGCAGTACTTC | CASSPGQGPYEQYF
TRBJ2-1 | . | . | TRBV12-3/TRBV12-4 | TGTGCCAGCAGCGAGGGGGATGAGCAGTTCTTC | CASSEGDEQFF
TRBJ2-3 | . | . | TRBV5-1 | TGCGCCAGCAGCTTGGCCCTAGTTGGCGGGGCAGATACGCAGTATTTT | CASSLALVGGADTQYF
TRBJ1-5 | . | TRBD1 | TRBV4-3 | TGCGCCAGCAGCCAAATGACAGGGGGTGATCAGCCCCAGCATTTT | CASSQMTGGDQPQHF
TRBJ1-5 | . | . | TRBV28 | TGTGCCAGCAGTTTGTGGAGTGATCAGCCCCAGCATTTT | CASSLWSDQPQHF
TRBJ2-3 | . | . | TRBV7-9 | TGTGCCAGCAGCTATAGCAGGGGTGCAGATACGCAGTATTTT | CASSYSRGADTQYF
TRBJ2-5 | once | . | TRBV7-8 | TGTGCCAGCAGCTCCTTCGTGGGGGGCACCGGGACCCAGTACTTC | CASSSFVGGTGTQYF
TRBJ2-3 | . | TRBD2 | TRBV19 | TGTGCCAGTAGCCAACTAGCGGGAGGCCGGGTAGATACGCAGTATTTT | CASSQLAGGRVDTQYF
TRBJ2-5 | . | TRBD1 | TRBV19 | TGTGCCAGTAGCGTCGGGACAGGGAGACAAGAGACCCAGTACTTC | CASSVGTGRQETQYF
TRBJ1-1 | once | . | TRBV18 | TGTGCCAGCTCACCCGCAACAGGGAACACTGAAGCTTTCTTT | CASSPATGNTEAFF
TRBJ1-2 | . | . | TRBV5-4 | TGTGCCAGCAGCTTGGCCGGGATCGATAACTATGGCTACACCTTC | CASSLAGIDNYGYTF
TRBJ2-3 | . | TRBD1 | TRBV15 | TGTGCCACCAGCCGACAGGGGTTAACAGATACGCAGTATTTT | CATSRQGLTDTQYF
TRBJ2-1 | . | . | TRBV11-2 | TGTGCCAGCAGCACCGATAGAGATTACAATGAGCAGTTCTTC | CASSTDRDYNEQFF
TRBJ2-5 | . | . | TRBV28 | TGTGCCAGCAGTTTGATGGATTCGTCGACCCAGTACTTC | CASSLMDSSTQYF
TRBJ1-1 | few | . | TRBV5-4 | TGTGCCAGCAGCTTGGGGGGGGCAGGCATGAACACTGAAGCTTTCTTT | CASSLGGAGMNTEAFF
TRBJ1-1 | . | . | TRBV27 | TGTGCCAGCAGTTCCCTCGGGGGCCCCGTATTTGAAGCTTTCTTT | CASSSLGGPVFEAFF
TRBJ1-1 | once | . | TRBV30 | TGTGCCTGGAGTGTACCCGGGTCTCAGAAAAGGGCTTTCTTT | CAWSVPGSQKRAFF
TRBJ2-5 | once | . | TRBV5-6 | TGTGCCAGCAGCTCGGCTTACCAAGAGACCCAGTACTTC | CASSSAYQETQYF
TRBJ1-1 | . | TRBD1 | TRBV9 | TGTGCCAGCAGCCCCCGGGACAGGGATGACACTGAAGCTTTCTTT | CASSPRDRDDTEAFF
TRBJ1-1 | . | . | TRBV6-5 | TGTGCCAGCACCATGCTCAGAGACACTGAAGCTTTCTTT | CASTMLRDTEAFF